A few counts support the clone carrying this TCR beta chain. This record belongs to a study of blood T cell repertoires in COVID-19. Study overall: Nucleic acid was either cDNA or gDNA, and it came from T cells, B-cell-depleted T cells, or PBMCs.

Trimming left V 1 base short and J 5 bases short, with 21 bases between. Germline CDR1 reads MNHEY; CDR2 reads SMNVEV (reference sequence). This CDR3 spans 18 amino acids. The assay was immunoSEQ multiplex PCR, and TCRdb's table has in-frame clones only and misses some. The repertoire holds some 120,000 clones, with around 83% as singletons. This chain links TRBV27 with TRBJ1-5; possible D gene TRBD1, 6 bases. The source is a woman aged 80 or older with COVID-19, enrolled during active disease. The sample consisted of peripheral blood. CDR3 DNA: TGTGCCAGCAGTTTATGGGGCCCGGAGACAGGAAGAGATCAGCCCCAGCATTTT. It translates to CASSLWGPETGRDQPQHF.